The rows below give T cell receptor beta chains drawn from one sample of a study of T cell responses to AZD1222 COVID-19 vaccine. The table came from immunoSEQ multiplex PCR; TCRdb's copy has only in-frame clones and leaves some out. This sample yields 110,000 to 150,000 clones, of which about 94% are seen a single time; roughly 4% belongs to the top ten. The sequencing used peripheral blood, collected on day 0 of AZD1222 vaccination. These receptors all stem from an adult in good health. CDR3s include the opening cysteine and the closing phenylalanine or tryptophan. A D gene is named only where the DNA matches it firmly. For some rows the clone size is stated as once, few or many, or as a class when expanded; others skip it.

CDR3nt,CDR3aa,d_gene,abundance,j_gene,v_gene
TGTGCCAGTAGTATTATTCGAGTGTCGGGCAATCAGCCCCAGCATTTT,CASSIIRVSGNQPQHF,-,-,TRBJ1-5,TRBV19
TGTGCCAGCACCCCCTCCGCCGGACAGGGAAGGAGCAATCAGCCCCAGCATTTT,CASTPSAGQGRSNQPQHF,TRBD1,-,TRBJ1-5,TRBV2
TGTGCCAGCAGCTTAGACGGGGGAGCGGGAAACACCATATATTTT,CASSLDGGAGNTIYF,-,-,TRBJ1-3,TRBV11-2
TGTGCCAGCAGCCAACCCACAGGGGGCACAGGAAACACCATATATTTT,CASSQPTGGTGNTIYF,TRBD1,once,TRBJ1-3,TRBV3-1/TRBV3-2
TGTGCCACCTCCCCCGCCTACAATGAGCAGTTCTTC,CATSPAYNEQFF,-,-,TRBJ2-1,TRBV14
TGTGCCAGCAGTTTGTCAGGATCTGGGACAGTAGCCAAAAACATTCAGTACTTC,CASSLSGSGTVAKNIQYF,TRBD1,-,TRBJ2-4,TRBV6-2/TRBV6-3
TGCGCCAGCAGTGAGTACAGGGGAGGAGGCACTGAAGCTTTCTTT,CASSEYRGGGTEAFF,TRBD1,-,TRBJ1-1,TRBV10-1
TGTGCCAGCTCACTGGACAGGGAAAACTATGGCTACACCTTC,CASSLDRENYGYTF,TRBD1,-,TRBJ1-2,TRBV18
TGTGCCAGCAGCCGGGACAGAACTTATAGCAATCAGCCCCAGCATTTT,CASSRDRTYSNQPQHF,TRBD1,-,TRBJ1-5,TRBV7-8
TGTGCCAGCAGCTCCGTGATAGGGAGAATCGGGTCCAATGAGCAGTTCTTC,CASSSVIGRIGSNEQFF,-,-,TRBJ2-1,TRBV11-2
TGTGCCACCAGCAGAGATCAGTCTCCCTCTGGAAACACCATATATTTT,CATSRDQSPSGNTIYF,-,-,TRBJ1-3,TRBV15
TGTGCCAGCAGCTTGACCGCCCGTTCCTACGAGCAGTACTTC,CASSLTARSYEQYF,-,-,TRBJ2-7,TRBV11-2
TGCGCCAGCAGTAGAGGGTGGACTGAAGCTTTCTTT,CASSRGWTEAFF,-,-,TRBJ1-1,TRBV10-1
TGTGCCAGTAGTATTGTCGGGGCTGTCGGGGAGCTGTTTTTT,CASSIVGAVGELFF,-,once,TRBJ2-2,TRBV19
TGTGCCAGCTCACCATCGGCCTTC,CASSPSAF,-,-,TRBJ1-2,TRBV18
TGTGCCAGCAGCTCCCTTGGAGGGCGGACGGGCACCGGGGAGCTGTTTTTT,CASSSLGGRTGTGELFF,-,-,TRBJ2-2,TRBV7-9
TGTGCCAGCAGTGAAGGTGCGGGATTCTCCTACAATGAGCAGTTCTTC,CASSEGAGFSYNEQFF,-,-,TRBJ2-1,TRBV6-1
TGTGCCAGCAGCGAGGGAGGTTACCGTTCTTGGGAGCAGTACTTC,CASSEGGYRSWEQYF,-,-,TRBJ2-7,TRBV5-4
TGTGCCAGCAGTTACTCAAGGGGGCTGGGGACTGAAGCTTTCTTT,CASSYSRGLGTEAFF,TRBD1,-,TRBJ1-1,TRBV6-2/TRBV6-3
TGTGCCAGCAGCTTAGTTGGGGGGGGAGGCTATGGCTACACCTTC,CASSLVGGGGYGYTF,-,-,TRBJ1-2,TRBV7-8
TGTGCCAGCGGGCCGATGGGGAAACGGTACTTC,CASGPMGKRYF,-,-,TRBJ2-7,TRBV27
TGTGCCAGCAGCCTAACAGGGGCCACTAGCAATCAGCCCCAGCATTTT,CASSLTGATSNQPQHF,TRBD1,-,TRBJ1-5,TRBV27
TGTGCCAGCAGCTTGCAGGGGGCCAAAGTGGATGAGCAGTTCTTC,CASSLQGAKVDEQFF,TRBD1,-,TRBJ2-1,TRBV9
TGTGCCAGCAGCTTTCCGGGCAGGCCCGGGGAAAAACTGTTTTTT,CASSFPGRPGEKLFF,-,-,TRBJ1-4,TRBV11-2
TGTGCCAGCAGTTTTCGACAGGGGGTCTTGGACTTC,CASSFRQGVLDF,TRBD1,-,TRBJ2-7,TRBV6-5
TGTGCCAGCAGCTTAGGATTGGGGTCAGCCTACGAGCAGTACTTC,CASSLGLGSAYEQYF,-,-,TRBJ2-7,TRBV7-2